This TCR beta chain was retrieved from a study of beta chain features in type 1 diabetes (dated 2018 in TCRdb). Regarding the research as a whole: Mean age, gender distribution, total cell number and subset yield did not differ between patients and healthy donors. A total of roughly 99,000,000 sorted cells were examined across all samples, and the number of cells per subset was strongly correlated with RNA yield. In the study, recently diagnosed type 1 diabetes patients and matched healthy donors were compared on the TCRB repertoires of their sorted circulating CD4+ T cell subsets. Whereas all 28 donors provided naive and central memory subsets, regulatory and stem cell-like memory subsets were isolated from just 8 patients and about 8 healthy donors.

All of the isolated RNA was reverse transcribed with the High Capacity cDNA Reverse Transcription Kit, so expressed TCRB transcripts were sequenced. Deep immunoSEQ sequencing was performed on naive, central memory and regulatory T cell samples, with an average of roughly 3.3 million total reads per sample. After sorted cells were lysed in RLT buffer, RNA was extracted with DNase-treated RNeasy Micro or Mini kits, with the choice depending on cell number. To prevent cross-contamination, every cell subset was processed on its own, while patient and healthy donor samples were processed together. Using the immunoSEQ multiplex PCR, TCRB sequences were amplified from cDNA into 87-bp fragments spanning the CDR3 region. Sequencing of the amplicons was done on the Illumina HiSeq platform. On the authors' methods: PCR bias was corrected computationally using synthetic template baselines, and reads within Hamming distance 2 were collapsed, with unmergeable singletons discarded. By aligning reads against IMGT, V, D and J genes, CDR3 length, and insertions or deletions at six rearrangement sites were assigned. Clonotype counts were normalized to sorted cell number within each subset before computing true diversity and Gini coefficients with the tcR R package. The overlap coefficient, calculated on TCRB nucleotide sequences, was used to measure repertoire sharing. Imported from immuneACCESS, the table was reduced by TCRdb to in-frame sequences with V and J called. These copies leave out some clones; in studies compared against another copy, an unresolved V gene accounts for under half, and the cause of the remainder is not known. V and J calls and clone size come straight from that table; D and trimming were deduced from the DNA. Across this sample there are some 130,000 clones, with 9% seen only once. Of the sample, around 0.79% falls within the top ten clones.

On the study overall, not on this receptor specifically: Only small numbers of individuals were included in the HLA sub-analyses, which left unresolved whether HLA type had any influence on TCRB rearrangement. Type 1 diabetes patients showed a moderate but significant shortening of TCRB CDR3 length in all four CD4+ subsets. At VDJ recombination sites, patients with type 1 diabetes made fewer insertions and deleted more nucleotides, a pattern implying thymic rearrangement abnormalities. The naive, central memory and regulatory TCRB repertoires appeared to resemble one another more closely among patients than among healthy donors. Because cDNA rather than genomic DNA was sequenced, highly expressing activated cells could have been over-represented, although no difference in activation and CD3 levels was found between groups. Shorter templates might be favored by PCR, yet because patient and control samples were amplified and corrected together, any such skew would affect both groups equally.

To note about this clone: Its antigen is currently not known. Qualities for individual bases were not recorded, and no much larger clone is one base off.

A single peripheral blood draw of around 100 mL on average was collected from each donor into heparinised tubes. Naive, central memory, regulatory and stem cell-like memory CD4+ T cells were sorted on a BD FACSAria II using a panel including CD45RO, CCR7, CD25, CD127, CD95 and CD27. Every sorted population had a purity above 95%. PBMCs were separated immediately by Lymphoprep density gradient centrifugation and were stained directly, without being cultured. So that batch effects would be minimized, each experiment stained and sorted samples in pairs, pairing one healthy donor with one patient. The sample comprised central memory CD4+ T cells from blood. This receptor was taken from a man between 25 and 39 years old with type 1 diabetes.

In nucleotide form, the sequence is TGTGCCAGCAGCTTAGCATCGACAGGGGGACCTCAGTTCTTC. This codes for CASSLASTGGPQFF. The sequence links TRBV7-6 to TRBJ2-1; 9 bases in the junction line up with TRBD1. Germline trimming amounts to 0 bases on V and 13 bases on J, with 7 as the count of junction bases outside the gene matches. The germline V gene gives CDR1 as SGHVS and CDR2 as FNYEAQ. Measured from the cysteine to the phenylalanine, the CDR3 is 14 residues long. Only the CDR3 DNA is retained, 42 bases long and in frame from the first base.